This paragraph covers one T cell receptor (beta chain) sequence. The antigen it recognizes is unknown. No much larger clonotype is one base removed from it; base qualities were not supplied. The cysteine opens and the phenylalanine closes a CDR3 of 15 amino acids. Of all the DNA, just the CDR3 is kept, 45 bases in frame from base 1. V lost 4 bases and J lost 3 bases; the stretch between them is 13 bases long. In the germline V gene, CDR1 corresponds to SGHRS and CDR2 to YFSETQ. This sample is part of a study of STAT5B mutations in CD4+ large granular lymphocyte leukemia (dated by TCRdb to between 2021 and 2022). Regarding the complete study: Among healthy controls, the CDR3 'QG' motif was associated with a particular HLA allele. Flow cytometry on FACSCanto II or FACSVerse confirmed that purified fractions exceeded 95% purity among lymphocytes. TCRbeta repertoires of CD4+ T-cell large granular lymphocyte leukemia patients were compared with those of healthy blood donors. General findings and caveats noted by the study authors: Enrichment of TRBV06-family usage was observed among the top patient clones (8/27) relative to healthy controls (2/35). Each patient's main leukemic clonotypes were private, but approximately 27% of these clonotypes showed up at low frequency in the non-leukemic repertoires of other patients. Compared with healthy CD4+ repertoires, CD4-sorted patient repertoires appeared more clonal, and this difference remained even after the putative leukemic clones were removed. The data were not HLA-matched, and the relatively small sample size could explain the higher clonality seen in CD4+ compared with CD8+ T-LGLL.

TCRbeta rearrangements were sequenced from genomic DNA using the immunoSEQ assay at survey resolution. The source study handled its data this way. In the TCR sequencing data, the lowest productive clonotype frequency that could be detected was 2.59 x 10-5. Only productive TCRbeta rearrangements, defined as complete and in-frame sequences, were included in the analyses. Simpson clonality, calculated in the immunoSEQ Analyzer version 3.0, was used as the measure of sample clonality. Based on frequency, clones were grouped as very rare, small, medium, large (1-20%) or hyperexpanded (>20%). Generation probabilities were estimated with OLGA 1.2.3, V-gene circos plots were made with VDJtools, specificities were looked up in VDJdb, and CDR3 motifs were identified with GLIPH. The immuneACCESS repertoire file appears here via TCRdb, limited to in-frame rearrangements. These files lack a portion of the clones; in checked studies, under half of the deficit traces to unresolved V genes, and the cause of the others is not known. From that table come the V and J calls and clone size; the DNA was used to work out D and trimming. This sample is represented by around 37,000 clones; about four fifths of them were singletons. The ten biggest clones cover around 0.57% of the sample.

The healthy controls were 37 blood donors, and the buffy coats of these donors were supplied by the Finnish Red Cross blood service. All TCR-sequenced material derived from peripheral blood: patient blood samples and healthy donor buffy coats. Peripheral blood mononuclear cells were isolated by Ficoll-Hypaque gradient centrifugation. CD4+ cells were purified magnetically from the buffy coats of healthy controls. Genomic DNA was extracted using the Gentra Puregene Cell and Tissue kit, and a Qubit 2.0 fluorometer was used to quantify it. This receptor was identified in a human donor in good health. The chain was built from TRBV5-1 and TRBJ1-4; the D region possibly corresponds to TRBD1 (6 bases align). Sequencing was done on a sample of CD4+ T cells from blood buffy coats. For the CDR3, the sequence is CASSPTGASNEKLFF. The nucleotides are TGCGCCAGCAGCCCCACGGGGGCGTCTAATGAAAAACTGTTTTTT.